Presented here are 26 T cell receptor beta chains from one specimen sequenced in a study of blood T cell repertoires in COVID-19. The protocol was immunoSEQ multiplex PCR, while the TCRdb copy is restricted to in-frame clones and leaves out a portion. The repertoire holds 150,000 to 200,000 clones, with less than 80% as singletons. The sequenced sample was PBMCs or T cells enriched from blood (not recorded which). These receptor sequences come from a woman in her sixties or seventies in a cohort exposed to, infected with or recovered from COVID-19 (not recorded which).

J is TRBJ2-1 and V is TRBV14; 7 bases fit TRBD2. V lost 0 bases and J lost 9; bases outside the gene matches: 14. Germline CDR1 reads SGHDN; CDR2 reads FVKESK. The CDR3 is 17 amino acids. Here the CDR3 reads CASSQDWGLLTSGEQFF. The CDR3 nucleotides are TGTGCCAGCAGCCAAGATTGGGGACTACTAACGTCTGGTGAGCAGTTCTTC.

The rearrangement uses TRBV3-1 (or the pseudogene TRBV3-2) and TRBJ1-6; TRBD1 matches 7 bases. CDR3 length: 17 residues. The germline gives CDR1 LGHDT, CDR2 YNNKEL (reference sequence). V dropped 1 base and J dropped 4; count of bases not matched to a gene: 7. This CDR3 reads CASSQGRWDSYNSPLHF. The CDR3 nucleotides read TGTGCCAGCAGCCAAGGAAGATGGGACAGTTATAATTCACCCCTCCACTTT.

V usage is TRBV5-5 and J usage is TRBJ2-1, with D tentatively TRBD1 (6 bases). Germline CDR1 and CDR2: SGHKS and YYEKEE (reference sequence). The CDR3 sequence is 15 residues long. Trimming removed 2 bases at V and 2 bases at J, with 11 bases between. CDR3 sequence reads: CASSFNTGTYNEQFF. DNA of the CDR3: TGTGCCAGCAGCTTTAACACAGGGACCTACAATGAGCAGTTCTTC.

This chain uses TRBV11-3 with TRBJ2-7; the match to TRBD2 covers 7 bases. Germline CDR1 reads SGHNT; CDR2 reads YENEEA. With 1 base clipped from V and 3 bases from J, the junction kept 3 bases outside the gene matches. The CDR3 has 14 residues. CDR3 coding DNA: TGTGCCAGCAGCTTAGGCGGGGGATTCTACGAGCAGTACTTC. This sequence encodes CASSLGGGFYEQYF.

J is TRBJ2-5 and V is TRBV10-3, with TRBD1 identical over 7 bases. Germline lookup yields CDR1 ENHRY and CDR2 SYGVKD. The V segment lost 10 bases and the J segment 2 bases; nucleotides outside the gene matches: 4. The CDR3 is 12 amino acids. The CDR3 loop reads CATRQGQETQYF. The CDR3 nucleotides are TGTGCCACACGACAGGGTCAAGAGACCCAGTACTTC.

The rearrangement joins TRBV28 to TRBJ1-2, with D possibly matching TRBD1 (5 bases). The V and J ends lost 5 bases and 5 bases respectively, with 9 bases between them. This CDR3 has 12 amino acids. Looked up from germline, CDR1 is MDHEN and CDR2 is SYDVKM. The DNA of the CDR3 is TGTGCCAGCAGTAGCGGGGGTTATGGCTACACCTTC. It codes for CASSSGGYGYTF.

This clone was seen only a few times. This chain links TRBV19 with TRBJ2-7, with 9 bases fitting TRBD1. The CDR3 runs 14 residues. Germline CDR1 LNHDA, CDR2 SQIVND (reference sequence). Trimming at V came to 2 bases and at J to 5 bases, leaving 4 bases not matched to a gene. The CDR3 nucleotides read TGTGCCAGTAGTATAATGGGACAGGGTAACGAGCAGTACTTC. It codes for CASSIMGQGNEQYF.

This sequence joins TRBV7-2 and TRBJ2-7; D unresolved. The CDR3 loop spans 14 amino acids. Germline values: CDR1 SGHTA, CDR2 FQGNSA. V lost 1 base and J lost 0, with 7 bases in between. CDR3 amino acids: CASSLGTGSYEQYF. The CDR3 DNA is TGTGCCAGCAGCTTAGGAACGGGCTCCTACGAGCAGTACTTC. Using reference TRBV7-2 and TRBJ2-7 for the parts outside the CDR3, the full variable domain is GAGVSQSPSNKVTEKGKDVELRCDPISGHTALYWYRQSLGQGLEFLIYFQGNSAPDKSGLPSDRFSAERTGGSVSTLTIQRTQQEDSAVYLCASSLGTGSYEQYFGPGTRLTVT.

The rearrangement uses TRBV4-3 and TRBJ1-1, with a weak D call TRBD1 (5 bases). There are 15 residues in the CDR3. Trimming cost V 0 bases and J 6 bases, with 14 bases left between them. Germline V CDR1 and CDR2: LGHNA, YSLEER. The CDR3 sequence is CASSQEGRVGPEAFF. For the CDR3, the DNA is TGCGCCAGCAGCCAAGAAGGCAGGGTGGGCCCTGAAGCTTTCTTT.

The CDR3 loop reads CAISEGLGRAYEQYF. DNA for the CDR3: TGTGCCATCAGTGAAGGACTAGGAAGAGCCTACGAGCAGTACTTC. The chain carries TRBV10-3 and TRBJ2-7; 7 positions match TRBD2. Trimming removed 3 bases from V and 2 bases from J; junction bases left unmatched: 7. Germline assignment: CDR1 ENHRY and CDR2 SYGVKD. The CDR3 runs 15 residues.

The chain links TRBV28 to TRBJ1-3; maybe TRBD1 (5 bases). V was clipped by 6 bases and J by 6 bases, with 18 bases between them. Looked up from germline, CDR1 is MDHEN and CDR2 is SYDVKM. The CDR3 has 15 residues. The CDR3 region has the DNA TGTGCCAGCAGCTCCTCCTCGGGGGGAAAAAACACCATATATTTT. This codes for CASSSSSGGKNTIYF.

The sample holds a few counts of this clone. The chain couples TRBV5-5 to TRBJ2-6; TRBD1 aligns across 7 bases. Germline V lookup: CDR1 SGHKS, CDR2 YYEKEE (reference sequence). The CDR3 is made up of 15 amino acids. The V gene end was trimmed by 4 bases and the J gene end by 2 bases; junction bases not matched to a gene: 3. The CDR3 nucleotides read TGTGCCAGCAGCAGCACAGGGGCTGGGGCCAACGTCCTGACTTTC. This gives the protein CASSSTGAGANVLTF.

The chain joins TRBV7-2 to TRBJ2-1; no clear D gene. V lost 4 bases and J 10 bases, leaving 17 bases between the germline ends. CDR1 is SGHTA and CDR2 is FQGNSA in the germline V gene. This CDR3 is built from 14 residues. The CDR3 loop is CASSSSNAAMEQFF. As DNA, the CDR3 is TGTGCCAGCAGCTCCTCCAATGCGGCGATGGAGCAGTTCTTC.

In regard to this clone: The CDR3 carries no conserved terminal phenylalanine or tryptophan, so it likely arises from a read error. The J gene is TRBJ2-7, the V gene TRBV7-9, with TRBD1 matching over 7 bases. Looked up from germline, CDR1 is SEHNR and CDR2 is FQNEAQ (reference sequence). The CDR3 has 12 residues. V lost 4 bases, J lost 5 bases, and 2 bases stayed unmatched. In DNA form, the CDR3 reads TGTGCCAGCAGCTGGGGGACAGACGAGCAGTACCTC. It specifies CASSWGTDEQYL.

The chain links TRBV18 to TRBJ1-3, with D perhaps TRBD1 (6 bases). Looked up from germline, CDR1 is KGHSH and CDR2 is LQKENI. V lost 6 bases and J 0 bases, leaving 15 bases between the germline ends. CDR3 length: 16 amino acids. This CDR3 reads CASSTGTLSSGNTIYF. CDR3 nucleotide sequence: TGTGCCAGCTCGACCGGGACATTGAGCTCTGGAAACACCATATATTTT.

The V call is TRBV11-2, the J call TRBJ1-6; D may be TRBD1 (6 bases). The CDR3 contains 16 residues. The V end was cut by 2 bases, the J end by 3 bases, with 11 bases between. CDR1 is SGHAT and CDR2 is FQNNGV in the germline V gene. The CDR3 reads CASSLPRTVYNSPLHF. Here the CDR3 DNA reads TGTGCCAGCAGCTTACCCAGGACAGTCTATAATTCACCCCTCCACTTT.

CDR3 sequence (DNA): TGTGCCAGCAGCCAGAGTGGAGGGCTTGAAGCTTTCTTT. This sequence encodes CASSQSGGLEAFF. The chain recombines TRBV3-1 (or the pseudogene TRBV3-2) with TRBJ1-1; no definite D call. Germline V CDR1 and CDR2: LGHDT, YNNKEL (reference sequence). The CDR3 is made up of 13 amino acids. Deletions cut 3 bases from V and 7 bases from J, with 12 bases between.

The DNA for the CDR3 is TGTGCCAGCAGCGGTGGCAACACGGGGGATCAGCCCCAGCATTTT. The encoded protein is CASSGGNTGDQPQHF. The rearrangement uses TRBV9 and TRBJ1-5, with D possibly matching TRBD1 (5 bases). V lost 3 bases, J lost 5 bases, and 15 bases lay in between. This CDR3 has 15 residues. Germline CDR1 reads SGDLS; CDR2 reads YYNGEE.

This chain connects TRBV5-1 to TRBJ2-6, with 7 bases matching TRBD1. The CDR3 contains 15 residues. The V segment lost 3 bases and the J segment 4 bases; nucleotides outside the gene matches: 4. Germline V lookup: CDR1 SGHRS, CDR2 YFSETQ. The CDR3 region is CASSWTGSGANVLTF. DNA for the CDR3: TGCGCCAGCAGCTGGACAGGATCAGGGGCCAACGTCCTGACTTTC.

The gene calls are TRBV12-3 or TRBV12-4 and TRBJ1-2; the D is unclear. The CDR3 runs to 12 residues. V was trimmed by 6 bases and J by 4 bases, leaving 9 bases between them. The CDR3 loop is CASSSDGYGYTF. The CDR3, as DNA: TGTGCCAGCAGCAGTGATGGCTATGGCTACACCTTC.

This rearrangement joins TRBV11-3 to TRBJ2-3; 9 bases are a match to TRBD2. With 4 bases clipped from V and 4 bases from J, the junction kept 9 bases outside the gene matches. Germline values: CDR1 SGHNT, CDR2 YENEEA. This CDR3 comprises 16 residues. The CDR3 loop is CASSYRISGSADTQYF. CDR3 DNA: TGTGCCAGCAGCTACAGGATTAGCGGGAGCGCAGATACGCAGTATTTT. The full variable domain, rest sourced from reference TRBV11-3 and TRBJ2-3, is EAGVVQSPRYKIIEKKQPVAFWCNPISGHNTLYWYLQNLGQGPELLIRYENEEAVDDSQLPKDRFSAERLKGVDSTLKIQPAELGDSAVYLCASSYRISGSADTQYFGPGTRLTVL.

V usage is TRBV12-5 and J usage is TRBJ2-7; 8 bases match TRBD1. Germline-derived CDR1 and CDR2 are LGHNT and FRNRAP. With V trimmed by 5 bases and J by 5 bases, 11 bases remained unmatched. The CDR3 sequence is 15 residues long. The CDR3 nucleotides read TGTGCTAGTGGTCCATCCCGGGACAGGAAAGACGAGCAGTACTTC. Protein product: CASGPSRDRKDEQYF.

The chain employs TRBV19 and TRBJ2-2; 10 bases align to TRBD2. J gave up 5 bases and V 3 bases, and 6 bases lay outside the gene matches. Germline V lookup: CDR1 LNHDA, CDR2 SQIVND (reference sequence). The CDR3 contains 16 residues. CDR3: CASSIPSGRGTGELFF. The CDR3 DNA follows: TGTGCCAGTAGTATCCCTAGCGGGAGAGGTACCGGGGAGCTGTTTTTT. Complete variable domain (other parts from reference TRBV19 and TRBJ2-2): DGGITQSPKYLFRKEGQNVTLSCEQNLNHDAMYWYRQDPGQGLRLIYYSQIVNDFQKGDIAEGYSVSREKKESFPLTVTSAQKNPTAFYLCASSIPSGRGTGELFFGEGSRLTVL.

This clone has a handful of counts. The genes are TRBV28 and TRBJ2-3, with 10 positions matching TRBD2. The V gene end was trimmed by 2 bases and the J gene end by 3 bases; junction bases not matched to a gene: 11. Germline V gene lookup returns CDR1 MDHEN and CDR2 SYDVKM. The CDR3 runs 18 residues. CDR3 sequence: CASSLGRIGLAETDTQYF. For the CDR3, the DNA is TGTGCCAGCAGTTTAGGTCGCATCGGACTAGCGGAGACAGATACGCAGTATTTT.

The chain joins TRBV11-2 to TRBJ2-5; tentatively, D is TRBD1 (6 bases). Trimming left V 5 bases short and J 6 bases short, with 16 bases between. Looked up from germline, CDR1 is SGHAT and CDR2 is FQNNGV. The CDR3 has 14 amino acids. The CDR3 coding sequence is TGTGCCAGCAGCCCGTCGGGCAGGGGTCAGACCCAGTACTTC. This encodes CASSPSGRGQTQYF.

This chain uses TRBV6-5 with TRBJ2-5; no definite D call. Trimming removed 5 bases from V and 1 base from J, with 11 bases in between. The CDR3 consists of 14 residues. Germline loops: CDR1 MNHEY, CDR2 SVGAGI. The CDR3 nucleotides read TGTGCCAGCAGTATCTACAGTATCCAAGAGACCCAGTACTTC. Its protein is CASSIYSIQETQYF.